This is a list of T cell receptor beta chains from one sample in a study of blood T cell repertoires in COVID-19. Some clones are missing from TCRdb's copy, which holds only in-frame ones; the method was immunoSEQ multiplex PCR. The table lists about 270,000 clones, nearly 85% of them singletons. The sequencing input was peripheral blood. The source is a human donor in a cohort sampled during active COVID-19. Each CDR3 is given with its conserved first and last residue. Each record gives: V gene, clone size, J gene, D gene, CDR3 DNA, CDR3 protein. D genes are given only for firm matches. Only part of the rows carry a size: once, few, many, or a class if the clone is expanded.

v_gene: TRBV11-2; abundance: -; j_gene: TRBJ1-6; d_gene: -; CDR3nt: TGTGCCAGCAGCTTAGGGGCAGGGTCGAATTCACCCCTCCACTTT; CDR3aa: CASSLGAGSNSPLHF
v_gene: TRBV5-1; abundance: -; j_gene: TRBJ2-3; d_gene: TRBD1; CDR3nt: TGCGCCAGCAGCGCCGCGGACAGGGGCTTCATGGATACGCAGTATTTT; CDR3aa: CASSAADRGFMDTQYF
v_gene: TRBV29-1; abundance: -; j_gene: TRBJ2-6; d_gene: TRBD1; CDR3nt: TGCAGCGTTTTGACAGGGGGTGATTATGCTGGGGCCAACGTCCTGACTTTC; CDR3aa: CSVLTGGDYAGANVLTF
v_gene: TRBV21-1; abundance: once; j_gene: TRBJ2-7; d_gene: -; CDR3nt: TGTGCCAGCAGCTGGACTAGCGGGAGGACAACCCCATACGACGGGCAGTACTTC; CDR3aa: CASSWTSGRTTPYDGQYF
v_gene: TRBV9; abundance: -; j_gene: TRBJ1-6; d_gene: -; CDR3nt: TGTGCCAGCAGCGAACAGGGATATAATTCACCCCTCCACTTT; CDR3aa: CASSEQGYNSPLHF
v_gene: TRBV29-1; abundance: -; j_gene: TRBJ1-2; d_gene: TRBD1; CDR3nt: TGCAGCGTTGAGGGGGCGGGACAGCGTGGCTACACCTTC; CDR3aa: CSVEGAGQRGYTF
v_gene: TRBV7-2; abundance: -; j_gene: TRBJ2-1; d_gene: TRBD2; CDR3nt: TGTGCCAGCAGCGCGCGGACTAGCGGGGGGGCCAGGGTTGAGCAGTTCTTC; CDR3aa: CASSARTSGGARVEQFF
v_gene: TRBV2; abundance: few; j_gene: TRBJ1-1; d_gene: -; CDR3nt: TGTGCCAGCAGTGATAGCGAGTTGATGAACACTGAAGCTTTCTTT; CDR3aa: CASSDSELMNTEAFF
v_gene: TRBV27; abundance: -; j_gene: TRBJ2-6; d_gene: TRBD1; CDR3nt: TGTGCCAGTATGTTACTTCCGGGACAGGGCTCTGGGGCCAACGTCCTGACTTTC; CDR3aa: CASMLLPGQGSGANVLTF
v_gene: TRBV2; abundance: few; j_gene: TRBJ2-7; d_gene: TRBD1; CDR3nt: TGTGCCAGCAGTTTCCGGGACAGGGAAGGCGAGCAGTACTTC; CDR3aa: CASSFRDREGEQYF
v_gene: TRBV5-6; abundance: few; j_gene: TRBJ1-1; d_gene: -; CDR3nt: TGTGCCAGCAGCTTGTCTGTAGGGGCAGCTTTCTTT; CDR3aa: CASSLSVGAAFF
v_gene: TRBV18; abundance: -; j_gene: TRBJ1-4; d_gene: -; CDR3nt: TGTGCCAGCTCACCACGCGGGAAGGGAAATGAAAAACTGTTTTTT; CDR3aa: CASSPRGKGNEKLFF
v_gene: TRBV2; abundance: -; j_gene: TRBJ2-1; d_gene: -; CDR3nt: TGTGCCAGCAGTGAAGTGGTTACAGGTGAGCAGTTCTTC; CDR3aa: CASSEVVTGEQFF
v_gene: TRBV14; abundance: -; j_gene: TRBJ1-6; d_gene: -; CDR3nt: TGTGCCAGCAGCCAACAGGGCAGCTATAATTCACCCCTCCACTTT; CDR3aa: CASSQQGSYNSPLHF
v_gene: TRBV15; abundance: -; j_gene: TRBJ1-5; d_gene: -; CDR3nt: TGTGCCACCAGCAGATCGCGCGGGCGACAGCCCCAGCATTTT; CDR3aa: CATSRSRGRQPQHF
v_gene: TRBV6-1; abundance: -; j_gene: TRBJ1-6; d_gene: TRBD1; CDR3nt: TGTGCCAGCAGTGAATCCCAAGGGGGCTTCCATGGTTCACCCCTCCACTTT; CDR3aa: CASSESQGGFHGSPLHF
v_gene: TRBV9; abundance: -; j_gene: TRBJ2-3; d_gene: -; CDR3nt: TGTGCCAGCAGCGACACAACAGGCACAGATACGCAGTATTTT; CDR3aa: CASSDTTGTDTQYF
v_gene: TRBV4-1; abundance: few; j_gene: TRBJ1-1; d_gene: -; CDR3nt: TGCGCCAGCAGCCAAGTCCGGGGGGCCGCCACTGAAGCTTTCTTT; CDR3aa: CASSQVRGAATEAFF
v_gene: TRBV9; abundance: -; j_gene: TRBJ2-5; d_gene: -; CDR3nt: TGTGCCAGCAGCGTAGAGGGGTTGGAGACCCAGTACTTC; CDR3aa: CASSVEGLETQYF
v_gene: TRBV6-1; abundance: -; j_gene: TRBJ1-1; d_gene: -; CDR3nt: TGTGCCAGCAGTGAAAGAATCCTCTCGAGCACTGAAGCTTTCTTT; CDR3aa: CASSERILSSTEAFF
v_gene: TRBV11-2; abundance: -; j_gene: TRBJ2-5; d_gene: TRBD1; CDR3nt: TGTGCCAGCGGACAGGGAGAGACCCAGTACTTC; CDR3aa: CASGQGETQYF
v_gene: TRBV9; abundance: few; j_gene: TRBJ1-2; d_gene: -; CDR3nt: TGTGCCAGCAGCGTAGGAGGCATATCTTCCTATGGCTACACCTTC; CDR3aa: CASSVGGISSYGYTF
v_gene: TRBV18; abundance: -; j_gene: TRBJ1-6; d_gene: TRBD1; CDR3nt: TGTGCCAGCTCCACCTCGGCAGGGGGAGTTAATTCACCCCTCCACTTT; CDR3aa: CASSTSAGGVNSPLHF
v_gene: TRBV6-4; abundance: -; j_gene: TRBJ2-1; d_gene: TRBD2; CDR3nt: TGTGCCAGCAGAACCATGGTAGCGGGAATCTACAATGAGCAGTTCTTC; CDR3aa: CASRTMVAGIYNEQFF
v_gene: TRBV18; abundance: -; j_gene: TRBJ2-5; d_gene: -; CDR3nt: TGTGCCAGCTCACCCGTGGTAGGGGTGGAGACCCAGTACTTC; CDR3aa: CASSPVVGVETQYF
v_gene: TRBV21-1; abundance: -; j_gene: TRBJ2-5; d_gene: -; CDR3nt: TGTGCCAGCGGGGGGGACAAGCAAGAGACCCAGTACTTC; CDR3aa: CASGGDKQETQYF
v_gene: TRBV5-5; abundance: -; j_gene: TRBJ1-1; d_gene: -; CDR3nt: TGTGCCAGCAGCCTAGCCGGGACCCCGGAGGGTGAAGCTTTCTTT; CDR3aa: CASSLAGTPEGEAFF
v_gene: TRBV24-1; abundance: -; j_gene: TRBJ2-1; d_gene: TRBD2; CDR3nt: TGTGCCACCAGTGATGTGTCTAGCGGGAGGGATGAGCAGTTCTTC; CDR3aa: CATSDVSSGRDEQFF
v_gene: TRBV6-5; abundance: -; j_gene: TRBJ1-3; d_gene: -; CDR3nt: TGTGCCAGCAGAGAGGGGGGGTTTAGAAACACCATATATTTT; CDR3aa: CASREGGFRNTIYF
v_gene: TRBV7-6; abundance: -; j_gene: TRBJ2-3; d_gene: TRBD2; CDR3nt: TGTGCCAGCAGCTTAGCGACTAGCGGGAGCACAGATACGCAGTATTTT; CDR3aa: CASSLATSGSTDTQYF
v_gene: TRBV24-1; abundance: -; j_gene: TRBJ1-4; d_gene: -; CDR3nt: TGTGCCACCCAAGGCAGGCCTAATGAAAAACTGTTTTTT; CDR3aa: CATQGRPNEKLFF
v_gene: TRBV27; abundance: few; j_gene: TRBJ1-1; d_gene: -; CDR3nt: TGTGCCAGCAGTACGACACGATTTAGCGCTGAAGCTTTCTTT; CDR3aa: CASSTTRFSAEAFF
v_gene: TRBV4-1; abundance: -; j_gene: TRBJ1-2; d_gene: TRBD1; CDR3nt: TGCGCCAGCAGCGAACCCGACAGGGGTCTTATGGGCTACACCTTC; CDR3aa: CASSEPDRGLMGYTF
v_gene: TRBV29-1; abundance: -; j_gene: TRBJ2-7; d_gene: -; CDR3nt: TGCAGCGTTGAACGGGAGAGGGGCTACGAGCAGTACTTC; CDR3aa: CSVERERGYEQYF
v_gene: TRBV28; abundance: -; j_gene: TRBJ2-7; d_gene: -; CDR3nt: TGTGCCAGCAGTCCCACAGTTAACTCCTACGAGCAGTACTTC; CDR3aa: CASSPTVNSYEQYF
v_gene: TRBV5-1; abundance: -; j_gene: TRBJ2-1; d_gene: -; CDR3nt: TGCGCCAGCAGCTGGGGGCAGGGCTCCTACAATGAGCAGTTCTTC; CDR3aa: CASSWGQGSYNEQFF
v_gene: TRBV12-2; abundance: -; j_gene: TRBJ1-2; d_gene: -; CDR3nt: TGTGCAAGTCGCTTAGCGCTGAACAGACCGGACTATGGCTACACCTTC; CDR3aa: CASRLALNRPDYGYTF
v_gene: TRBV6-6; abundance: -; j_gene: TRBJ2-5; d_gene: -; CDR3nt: TGTGCCAGCCATAAAACCTCCAGGGGAGAGACCCAGTACTTC; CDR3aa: CASHKTSRGETQYF
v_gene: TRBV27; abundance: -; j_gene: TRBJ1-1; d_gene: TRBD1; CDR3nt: TGTGCCAGCAGTCTCGCTGACAGGGTGGCGGACACTGAAGCTTTCTTT; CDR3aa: CASSLADRVADTEAFF
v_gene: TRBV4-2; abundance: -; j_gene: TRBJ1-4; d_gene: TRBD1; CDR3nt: TGTGCCAGCAGCCAGAGACGCACCACCGGGACAGGGAATGAAAAACTGTTTTTT; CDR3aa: CASSQRRTTGTGNEKLFF
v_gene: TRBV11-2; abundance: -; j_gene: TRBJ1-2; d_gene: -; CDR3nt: TGTGCCAGCAGCTTAGGTACTGGGGCATATGGCTACACCTTC; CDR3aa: CASSLGTGAYGYTF